This TCR beta chain derives from a study of T cell changes during pregnancy in multiple sclerosis. Germline-derived CDR1 and CDR2 are SGHNT and YYREEE (reference sequence). The CDR3 consists of 15 residues. Unmatched junction bases numbered 4, after V lost 3 bases and J lost 7 bases. Libraries were prepared by immunoSEQ multiplex PCR; TCRdb keeps only in-frame clonotypes and omits some of them. Among about 70,000 clones listed, roughly 92% were seen once. The origin of this receptor is a female donor with multiple sclerosis, enrolled in a pregnancy study. This specimen was peripheral blood, taken before pregnancy. The chain employs TRBV5-4 and TRBJ2-1, with TRBD2 identical over 13 bases. The CDR3 is CASSSGLAGTNEQFF. CDR3 DNA sequence: TGTGCCAGCAGCTCGGGACTAGCGGGGACTAATGAGCAGTTCTTC.